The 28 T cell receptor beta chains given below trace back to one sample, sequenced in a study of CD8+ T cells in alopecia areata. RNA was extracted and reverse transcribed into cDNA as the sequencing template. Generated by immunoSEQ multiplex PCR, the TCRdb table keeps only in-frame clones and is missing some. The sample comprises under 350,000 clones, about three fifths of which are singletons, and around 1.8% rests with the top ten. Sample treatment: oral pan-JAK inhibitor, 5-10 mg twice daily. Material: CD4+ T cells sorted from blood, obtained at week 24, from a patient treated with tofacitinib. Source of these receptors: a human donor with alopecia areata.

The CDR3 reads CAWSPGMNTEAFF. Written as DNA, the CDR3 is TGTGCCTGGAGTCCAGGGATGAACACTGAAGCTTTCTTT. The V and J genes are TRBV30 and TRBJ1-1, with a weak D call TRBD1 (5 bases). The CDR3 is made up of 13 amino acids. Trimming took 2 bases from V and 0 from J, leaving 7 bases between them. Germline CDR1 reads GTSNPN; CDR2 reads SVGIG (reference sequence).

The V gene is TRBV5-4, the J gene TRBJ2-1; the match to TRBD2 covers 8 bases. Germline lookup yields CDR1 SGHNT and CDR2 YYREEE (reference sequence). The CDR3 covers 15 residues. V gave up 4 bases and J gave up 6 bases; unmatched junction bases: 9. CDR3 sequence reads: CASSRTGTSLNEQFF. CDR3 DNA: TGTGCCAGCAGCCGGACCGGGACTAGTCTCAATGAGCAGTTCTTC.

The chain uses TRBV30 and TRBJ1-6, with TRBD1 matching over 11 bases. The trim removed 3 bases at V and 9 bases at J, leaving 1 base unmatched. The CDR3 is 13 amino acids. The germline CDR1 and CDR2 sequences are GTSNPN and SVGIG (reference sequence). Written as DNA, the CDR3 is TGTGCCTGGAGGGACAGGGGGCTTTCACCCCTCCACTTT. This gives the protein CAWRDRGLSPLHF.

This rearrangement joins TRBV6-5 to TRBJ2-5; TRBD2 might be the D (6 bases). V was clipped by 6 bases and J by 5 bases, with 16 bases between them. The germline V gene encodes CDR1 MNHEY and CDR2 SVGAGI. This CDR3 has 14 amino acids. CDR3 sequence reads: CASSKRGGLETQYF. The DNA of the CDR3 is TGTGCCAGCAGCAAACGCGGAGGGCTGGAGACCCAGTACTTC.

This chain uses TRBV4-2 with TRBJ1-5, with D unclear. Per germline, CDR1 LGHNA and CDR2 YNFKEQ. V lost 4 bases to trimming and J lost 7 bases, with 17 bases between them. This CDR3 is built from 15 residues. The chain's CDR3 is CASSRSMTNRQPQHF. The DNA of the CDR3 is TGTGCCAGCAGCCGATCGATGACAAACCGGCAGCCCCAGCATTTT.

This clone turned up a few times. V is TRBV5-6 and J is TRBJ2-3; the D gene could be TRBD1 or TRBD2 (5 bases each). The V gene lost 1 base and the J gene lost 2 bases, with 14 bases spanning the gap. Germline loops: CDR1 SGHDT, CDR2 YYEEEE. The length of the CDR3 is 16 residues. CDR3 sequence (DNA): TGTGCCAGCAGCTTGCCAGTGGGGGATTACACAGATACGCAGTATTTT. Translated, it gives CASSLPVGDYTDTQYF.

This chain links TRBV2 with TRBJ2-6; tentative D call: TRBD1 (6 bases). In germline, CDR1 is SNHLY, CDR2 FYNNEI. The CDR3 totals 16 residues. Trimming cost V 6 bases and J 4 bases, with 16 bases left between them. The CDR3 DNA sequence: TGTGCCAGCAGCGGGTTACAGGGTGCCGGGGCCAACGTCCTGACTTTC. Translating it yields CASSGLQGAGANVLTF.

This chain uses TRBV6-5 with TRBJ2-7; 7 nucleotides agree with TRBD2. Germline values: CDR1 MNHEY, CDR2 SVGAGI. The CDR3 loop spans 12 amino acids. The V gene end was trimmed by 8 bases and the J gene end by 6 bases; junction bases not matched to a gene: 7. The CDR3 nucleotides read TGTGCCAGCTCCCGTCCGGGAGGCGAGCAGTACTTC. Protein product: CASSRPGGEQYF.

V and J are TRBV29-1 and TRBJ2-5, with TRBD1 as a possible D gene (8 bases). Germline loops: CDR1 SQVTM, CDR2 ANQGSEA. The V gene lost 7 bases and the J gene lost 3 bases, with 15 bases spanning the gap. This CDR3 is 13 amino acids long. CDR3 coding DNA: TGCAGCGGAGACAGGGGAGGGGAAGAGACCCAGTACTTC. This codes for CSGDRGGEETQYF. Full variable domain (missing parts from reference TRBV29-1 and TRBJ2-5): SAVISQKPSRDICQRGTSLTIQCQVDSQVTMMFWYRQQPGQSLTLIATANQGSEATYESGFVIDKFPISRPNLTFSTLTVSNMSPEDSSIYLCSGDRGGEETQYFGPGTRLLVL.

CDR3 sequence (DNA): TGTGCCAGCAGTATGGAACGGGATTCACCCCTCCACTTT. Amino acid sequence: CASSMERDSPLHF. The V call is TRBV2, the J call TRBJ1-6; no reliable D call. CDR3 length: 13 amino acids. V lost 5 bases to trimming and J lost 8 bases, with 10 bases between them. CDR1 is SNHLY, CDR2 FYNNEI, per germline.

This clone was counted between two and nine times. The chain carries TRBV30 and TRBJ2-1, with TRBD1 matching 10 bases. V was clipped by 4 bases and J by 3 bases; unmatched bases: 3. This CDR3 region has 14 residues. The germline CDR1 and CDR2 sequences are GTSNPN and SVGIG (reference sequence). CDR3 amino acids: CAWTGQGVYNEQFF. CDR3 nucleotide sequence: TGTGCCTGGACCGGACAGGGGGTCTACAATGAGCAGTTCTTC.

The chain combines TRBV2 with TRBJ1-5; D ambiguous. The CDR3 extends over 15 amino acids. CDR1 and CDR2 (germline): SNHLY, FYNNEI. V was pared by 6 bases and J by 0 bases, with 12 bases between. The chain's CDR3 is CASRVKLTSNQPQHF. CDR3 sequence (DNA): TGTGCCAGCAGGGTAAAGCTGACTAGCAATCAGCCCCAGCATTTT.

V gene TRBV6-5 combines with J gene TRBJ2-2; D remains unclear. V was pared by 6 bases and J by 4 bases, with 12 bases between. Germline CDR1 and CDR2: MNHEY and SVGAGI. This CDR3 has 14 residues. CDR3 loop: CASRPRESTGELFF. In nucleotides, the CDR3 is TGTGCCAGCAGACCAAGGGAATCCACCGGGGAGCTGTTTTTT.

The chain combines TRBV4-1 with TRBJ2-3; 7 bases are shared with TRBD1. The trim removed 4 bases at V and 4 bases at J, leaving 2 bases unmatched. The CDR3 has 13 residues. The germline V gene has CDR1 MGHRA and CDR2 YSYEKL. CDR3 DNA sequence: TGCGCCAGCAGCCGACAGGGCGCAGATACGCAGTATTTT. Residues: CASSRQGADTQYF.

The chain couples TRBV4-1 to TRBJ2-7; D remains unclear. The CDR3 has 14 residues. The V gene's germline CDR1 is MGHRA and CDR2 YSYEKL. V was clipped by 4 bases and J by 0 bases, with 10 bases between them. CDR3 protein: CASSRDLSSYEQYF. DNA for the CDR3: TGCGCCAGCAGCCGCGACCTAAGCTCCTACGAGCAGTACTTC.

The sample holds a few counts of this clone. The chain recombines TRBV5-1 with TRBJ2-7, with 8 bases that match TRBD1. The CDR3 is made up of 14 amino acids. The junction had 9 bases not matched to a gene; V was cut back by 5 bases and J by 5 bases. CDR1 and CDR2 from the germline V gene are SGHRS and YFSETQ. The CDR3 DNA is TGCGCCAGCAGAAAGGACAGGGAGGTCCACGAGCAGTACTTC. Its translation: CASRKDREVHEQYF.

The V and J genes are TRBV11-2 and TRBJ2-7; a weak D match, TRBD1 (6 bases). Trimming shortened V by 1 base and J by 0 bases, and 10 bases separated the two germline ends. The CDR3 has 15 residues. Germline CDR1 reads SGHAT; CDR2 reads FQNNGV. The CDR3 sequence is CASSLGRTASYEQYF. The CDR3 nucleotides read TGTGCCAGCAGCTTAGGTAGGACAGCCTCCTACGAGCAGTACTTC.

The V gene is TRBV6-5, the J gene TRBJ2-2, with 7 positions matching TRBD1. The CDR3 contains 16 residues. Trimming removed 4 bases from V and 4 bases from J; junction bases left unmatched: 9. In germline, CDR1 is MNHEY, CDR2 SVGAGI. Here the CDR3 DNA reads TGTGCCAGCAGTTCGCCGACAGGGAGTAGCACCGGGGAGCTGTTTTTT. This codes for CASSSPTGSSTGELFF.

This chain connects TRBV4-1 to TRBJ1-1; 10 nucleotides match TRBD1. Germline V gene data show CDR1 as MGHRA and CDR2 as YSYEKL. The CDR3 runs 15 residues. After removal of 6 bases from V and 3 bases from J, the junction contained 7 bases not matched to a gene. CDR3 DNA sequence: TGCGCCAGCAGTTACCCCGGGACAGGGGACACTGAAGCTTTCTTT. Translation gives CASSYPGTGDTEAFF.

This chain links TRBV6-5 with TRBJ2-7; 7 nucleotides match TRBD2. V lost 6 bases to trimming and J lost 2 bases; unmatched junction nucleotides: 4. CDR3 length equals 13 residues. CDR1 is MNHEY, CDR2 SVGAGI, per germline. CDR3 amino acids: CASSRDYTYEQYF. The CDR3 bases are TGTGCCAGCAGCAGGGACTACACCTACGAGCAGTACTTC.

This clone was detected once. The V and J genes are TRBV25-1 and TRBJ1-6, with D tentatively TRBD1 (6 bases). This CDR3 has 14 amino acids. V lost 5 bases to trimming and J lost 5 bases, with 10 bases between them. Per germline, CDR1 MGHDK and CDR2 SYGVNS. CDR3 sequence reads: CASSLDRNNSPLHF. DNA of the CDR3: TGTGCCAGCAGTCTTGACAGGAATAATTCACCCCTCCACTTT.

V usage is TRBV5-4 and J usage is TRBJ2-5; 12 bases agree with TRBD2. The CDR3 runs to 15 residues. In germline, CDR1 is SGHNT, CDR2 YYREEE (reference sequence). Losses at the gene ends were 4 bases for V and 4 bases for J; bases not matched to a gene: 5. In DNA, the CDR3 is TGTGCCAGCAGCCCCCCACTAGCGGGAGGAGAGACCCAGTACTTC. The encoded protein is CASSPPLAGGETQYF. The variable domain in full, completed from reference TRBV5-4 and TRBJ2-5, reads ETGVTQSPTHLIKTRGQQVTLRCSSQSGHNTVSWYQQALGQGPQFIFQYYREEENGRGNFPPRFSGLQFPNYSSELNVNALELDDSALYLCASSPPLAGGETQYFGPGTRLLVL.

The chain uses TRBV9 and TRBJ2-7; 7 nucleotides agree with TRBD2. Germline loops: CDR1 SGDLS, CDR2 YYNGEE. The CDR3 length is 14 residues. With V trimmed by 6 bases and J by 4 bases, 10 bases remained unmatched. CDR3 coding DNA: TGTGCCAGCACTCCCGGGGGGACTTTGTACGAGCAGTACTTC. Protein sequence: CASTPGGTLYEQYF.

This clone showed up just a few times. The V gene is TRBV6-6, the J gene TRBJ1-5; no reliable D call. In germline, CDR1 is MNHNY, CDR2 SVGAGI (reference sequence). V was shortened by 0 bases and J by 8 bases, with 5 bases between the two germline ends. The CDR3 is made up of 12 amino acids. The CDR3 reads CASSYSFEPQHF. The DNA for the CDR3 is TGTGCCAGCAGTTACTCGTTTGAGCCCCAGCATTTT.

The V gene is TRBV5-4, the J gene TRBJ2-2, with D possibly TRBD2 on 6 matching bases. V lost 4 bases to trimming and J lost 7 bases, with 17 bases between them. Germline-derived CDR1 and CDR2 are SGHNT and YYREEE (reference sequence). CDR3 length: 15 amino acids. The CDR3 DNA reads TGTGCCAGCAGCGTCCCGGGCGGAGGGTACGGGGAGCTGTTTTTT. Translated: CASSVPGGGYGELFF.

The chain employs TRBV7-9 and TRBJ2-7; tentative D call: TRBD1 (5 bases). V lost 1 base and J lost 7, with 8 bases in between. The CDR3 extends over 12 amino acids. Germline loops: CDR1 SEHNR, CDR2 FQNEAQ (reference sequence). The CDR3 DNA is TGTGCCAGCAGCTTAGTATCAGGGGAGCAGTACTTC. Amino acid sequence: CASSLVSGEQYF.

The CDR3, as DNA: TGTGCCAGCAGTTATAGCGATGGCGGCTACAATGAGCAGTTCTTC. As protein: CASSYSDGGYNEQFF. The chain couples TRBV6-5 to TRBJ2-1, with D possibly TRBD2 on 5 matching bases. The germline V gene encodes CDR1 MNHEY and CDR2 SVGAGI. The V end was cut by 3 bases, the J end by 3 bases, with 12 bases between. This CDR3 contains 15 residues.

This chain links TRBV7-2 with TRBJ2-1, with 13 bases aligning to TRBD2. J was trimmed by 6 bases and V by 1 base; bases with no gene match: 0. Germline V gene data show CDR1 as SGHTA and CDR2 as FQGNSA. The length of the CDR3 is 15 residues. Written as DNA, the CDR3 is TGTGCCAGCAGCTTAGGGACTAGCGGGGGCAATGAGCAGTTCTTC. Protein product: CASSLGTSGGNEQFF.